These 7 T cell receptor beta chains share one sample of origin, sequenced in a study of blood T cell repertoires in COVID-19. Libraries were prepared by immunoSEQ multiplex PCR; TCRdb keeps only in-frame clonotypes and omits some of them. The sample comprises about 160,000 clones, 83% of which are singletons, and 4.4% rests with the top ten. Sequencing input: PBMCs or T cells enriched from blood (not recorded which). The receptor set was obtained from a woman between 50 and 59 years old who had recovered from COVID-19.

The chain joins TRBV29-1 to TRBJ1-2; 9 positions match TRBD1. Per germline, CDR1 SQVTM and CDR2 ANQGSEA. Trimming cost V 7 bases and J 7 bases; bases outside gene matches: 10. The CDR3 consists of 13 residues. The CDR3 is CSAPGQGSRGYTF. The DNA for the CDR3 is TGCAGCGCCCCGGGACAGGGTAGTCGTGGCTACACCTTC. The full variable domain, rest sourced from reference TRBV29-1 and TRBJ1-2, is SAVISQKPSRDICQRGTSLTIQCQVDSQVTMMFWYRQQPGQSLTLIATANQGSEATYESGFVIDKFPISRPNLTFSTLTVSNMSPEDSSIYLCSAPGQGSRGYTFGSGTRLTVV.

Details on this clone: This sample also contains other DNA sequences that code for the same CDR3. The chain combines TRBV7-9 with TRBJ2-2; D unclear. This CDR3 contains 12 residues. V was trimmed by 2 bases and J by 6 bases, leaving 4 bases between them. Germline-derived CDR1 and CDR2 are SEHNR and FQNEAQ (reference sequence). In DNA form, the CDR3 reads TGTGCCAGCAGCTTACGGGCCGGGGAGCTGTTTTTT. Its translation is CASSLRAGELFF.

V is TRBV12-3 or TRBV12-4 and J is TRBJ2-1, with D perhaps TRBD1 (6 bases). This CDR3 is 11 amino acids long. The germline V and J ends were trimmed by 5 bases and 9 bases, with 8 bases remaining between them. This CDR3 reads CASSAGVEQFF. The CDR3, as DNA: TGTGCCAGCAGTGCAGGGGTTGAGCAGTTCTTC.

This clone was detected only once. V gene TRBV7-3 combines with J gene TRBJ2-2, with TRBD1 as a possible D gene (5 bases). The CDR3 extends over 15 amino acids. CDR1 and CDR2 from the germline V gene are SGHTA and FQGTGA. Trimming took 2 bases from V and 1 from J, leaving 8 bases between them. The DNA of the CDR3 is TGTGCCAGCAGCTTATCGCAGGGGAACACCGGGGAGCTGTTTTTT. Translation: CASSLSQGNTGELFF.

This chain links TRBV18 with TRBJ1-4, with D possibly matching TRBD1 (5 bases). V was shortened by 5 bases and J by 2 bases, with 15 bases between the two germline ends. CDR3 length equals 16 residues. Germline CDR1 reads KGHSH; CDR2 reads LQKENI. The CDR3 DNA reads as TGTGCCAGCTCAATCTTCCGTCGGGGGACTAATGAAAAACTGTTTTTT. It encodes CASSIFRRGTNEKLFF.

The chain is built from TRBV6-5 and TRBJ2-1, with D possibly matching TRBD1 (5 bases). The CDR3 consists of 15 residues. Trimming took off 8 bases at V and 6 bases at J, with 20 bases between the two ends. In germline, CDR1 is MNHEY, CDR2 SVGAGI. The CDR3 sequence is CASVRQLGLGNEQFF. CDR3 bases: TGTGCCAGCGTCCGACAGCTCGGGCTTGGCAATGAGCAGTTCTTC.

The V and J genes are TRBV5-4 and TRBJ1-2; D is possibly TRBD1 (5 bases). The CDR3 contains 13 residues. Germline loops: CDR1 SGHNT, CDR2 YYREEE (reference sequence). V lost 2 bases to trimming and J lost 4 bases, with 9 bases between them. The DNA of the CDR3 is TGTGCCAGCAGCTTTGGGGGGACCTATGGCTACACCTTC. Amino acids: CASSFGGTYGYTF.